This is a list of T cell receptor beta chains from one sample in a study of T-cell memory formation after mild COVID-19. Using its own MiXCR run on the 5' RACE reads, TCRdb lists one record per CDR3 protein. Here the sample spans about 140,000 distinct CDR3 sequences, approximately 6% being singletons. The sequenced sample was PBMCs or a T cell subset sorted from them (not recorded which). These receptors were collected from an adult woman who had mild COVID-19 (a few samples of this study predate the infection). Cell type and time point are not known. The CDR3 runs from the conserved cysteine through the conserved F or W. The order of the fields is D gene, clone size, V gene, J gene, CDR3 protein, CDR3 DNA. D genes are given only for firm matches. For some rows the clone size is stated as once, few or many, or as a class when expanded; others skip it.

>-|few|TRBV27|TRBJ2-1
CASRPFGGSSYNEQFF
TGTGCCAGCAGACCCTTTGGGGGGAGCTCCTACAATGAGCAGTTCTTC
>TRBD1|many|TRBV5-1|TRBJ1-1
CASSFLTGLNTEAFF
TGCGCCAGCAGCTTCCTGACAGGGCTTAACACTGAAGCTTTCTTT
>-|many|TRBV5-6|TRBJ1-1
CASSRGGHRNTEAFF
TGTGCCAGCAGCCGAGGGGGACACCGGAACACTGAAGCTTTCTTT
>TRBD2|many|TRBV4-2|TRBJ2-1
CASSQPPSSGRNEQFF
TGTGCCAGCAGCCAACCTCCGTCTAGCGGGAGGAATGAGCAGTTCTTC
>-|-|TRBV28|TRBJ2-7
CASSLYDSLTYEQYF
TGTGCCAGCAGTTTATATGACAGTCTGACCTACGAGCAGTACTTC
>-|-|TRBV5-4|TRBJ1-3
CASSLAGPSGNTIYF
TGTGCCAGCAGCTTGGCAGGACCATCTGGAAACACCATATATTTT
>-|-|TRBV29-1|TRBJ2-5
CSVYRGGDQETQYF
TGCAGCGTTTACAGGGGAGGGGACCAAGAGACCCAGTACTTC
>TRBD1|-|TRBV4-1|TRBJ1-5
CASSRDSYSNQPQHF
TGCGCCAGCAGCAGGGACAGCTATAGCAATCAGCCCCAGCATTTT
>TRBD2|-|TRBV4-1|TRBJ2-1
CASGILAGVPSSYNEQFF
TGCGCCAGCGGAATACTAGCGGGAGTCCCTAGCTCCTACAATGAGCAGTTCTTC
>-|few|TRBV24-1|TRBJ1-2
CATSRTANYGYTF
TGTGCCACCAGCAGGACGGCTAACTATGGCTACACCTTC
>-|many|TRBV5-5|TRBJ1-1
CASSSGPVSEAFF
TGTGCCAGCAGCTCAGGACCCGTGTCTGAAGCTTTCTTT
>-|-|TRBV2|TRBJ1-2
CASSDTANYGYTF
TGTGCCAGCAGTGACACGGCTAACTATGGCTACACCTTC
>-|many|TRBV6-2/TRBV6-3|TRBJ2-7
CASSYSEDGGGEQYF
TGTGCCAGCAGTTACTCGGAAGACGGAGGTGGAGAGCAGTACTTC
>TRBD1|few|TRBV7-2|TRBJ1-3
CASSLTPDRGGRNTIYF
TGTGCCAGCAGCTTAACACCCGACAGGGGAGGAAGAAACACCATATATTTT
>-|many|TRBV5-1|TRBJ2-1
CASSFHPLDNEQFF
TGCGCCAGCAGCTTCCACCCTTTGGACAATGAGCAGTTCTTC
>-|few|TRBV4-3|TRBJ2-7
CASSQEAVKYEQYF
TGCGCCAGCAGCCAAGAAGCAGTGAAATACGAGCAGTACTTC
>-|-|TRBV4-2|TRBJ2-7
CASSQAVSNEQYF
TGTGCCAGCAGCCAAGCGGTCAGTAACGAGCAGTACTTC
>-|-|TRBV7-3|TRBJ2-3
CASSLQRSTDTQYF
TGTGCCAGCAGCTTGCAGCGGAGCACAGATACGCAGTATTTT
>TRBD2|-|TRBV5-4|TRBJ2-2
CASSYRTSGRGELFF
TGTGCCAGCAGCTATCGGACTAGCGGGAGGGGGGAGCTGTTTTTT
>TRBD2|many|TRBV12-3/TRBV12-4|TRBJ2-7
CASSAGGSISYEQYF
TGTGCCAGCAGTGCCGGGGGGTCAATAAGCTACGAGCAGTACTTC
>-|few|TRBV5-1|TRBJ2-1
CASSLEVKSNEQFF
TGCGCCAGCAGCTTGGAGGTAAAGAGCAATGAGCAGTTCTTC
>-|many|TRBV18|TRBJ2-7
CASSQPFPSSYEQYF
TGTGCCAGCTCACAACCGTTCCCTAGCTCCTACGAGCAGTACTTC
>-|many|TRBV7-7|TRBJ2-7
CASSPPGIPYEQYF
TGTGCCAGCAGCCCTCCGGGCATCCCCTACGAGCAGTACTTC
>-|many|TRBV5-1|TRBJ1-4
CASSSGGGREKLFF
TGCGCCAGCAGTTCCGGAGGAGGGCGGGAAAAACTGTTTTTT
>-|-|TRBV5-6|TRBJ1-6
CASSFGLYNSPLHF
TGTGCCAGCAGCTTCGGGCTTTATAATTCACCCCTCCACTTT
>-|-|TRBV6-1|TRBJ2-7
CATGRYEQYF
TGTGCCACGGGGCGGTACGAGCAGTACTTC
>-|-|TRBV5-1|TRBJ1-3
CASRDDDSVGNTIYF
TGCGCCAGCAGAGACGACGACAGTGTCGGAAACACCATATATTTT
>TRBD2|few|TRBV7-2|TRBJ2-7
CASSLRTSGSKEQYF
TGTGCCAGCAGCCTACGGACTAGCGGGAGTAAGGAGCAGTACTTC
>-|-|TRBV12-3/TRBV12-4|TRBJ2-2
CASTYLAGELFF
TGTGCCAGCACCTACTTGGCCGGGGAGCTGTTTTTT
>-|many|TRBV7-8|TRBJ1-1
CASSPPTGWNTEAFF
TGTGCCAGCAGCCCACCCACGGGGTGGAACACTGAAGCTTTCTTT
>TRBD2|few|TRBV20-1|TRBJ2-1
CSARDPSGQHNEQFF
TGCAGTGCTAGGGATCCTAGCGGGCAACACAATGAGCAGTTCTTC
>TRBD2|many|TRBV5-1|TRBJ2-5
CASSISGSSETQYF
TGCGCCAGCAGCATTAGCGGGAGTTCAGAGACCCAGTACTTC